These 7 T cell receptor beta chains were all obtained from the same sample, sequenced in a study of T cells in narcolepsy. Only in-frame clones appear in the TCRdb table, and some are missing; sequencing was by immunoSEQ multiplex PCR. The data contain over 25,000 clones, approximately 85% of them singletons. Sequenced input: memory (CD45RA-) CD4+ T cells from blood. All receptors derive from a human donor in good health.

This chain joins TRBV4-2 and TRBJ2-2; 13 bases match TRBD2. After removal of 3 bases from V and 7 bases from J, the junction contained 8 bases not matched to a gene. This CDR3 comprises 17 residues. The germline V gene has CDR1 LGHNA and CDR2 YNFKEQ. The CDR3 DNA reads TGTGCCAGCAGCCACGGACTAGCGGGAGATGGGGTCGGGGAGCTGTTTTTT. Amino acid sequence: CASSHGLAGDGVGELFF.

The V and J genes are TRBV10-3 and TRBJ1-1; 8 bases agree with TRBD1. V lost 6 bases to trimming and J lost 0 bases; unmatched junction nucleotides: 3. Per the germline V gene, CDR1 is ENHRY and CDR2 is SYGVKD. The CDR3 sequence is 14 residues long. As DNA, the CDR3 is TGTGCCATCAGCGGACAGGGCCTGAACACTGAAGCTTTCTTT. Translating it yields CAISGQGLNTEAFF.

CDR3 residues: CASSSSGESTDTQYF. CDR3 nucleotide sequence: TGTGCCAGCAGCTCTAGCGGGGAGAGCACAGATACGCAGTATTTT. This chain uses TRBV25-1 with TRBJ2-3; TRBD2 aligns across 9 bases. With V trimmed by 6 bases and J by 0 bases, 4 bases remained unmatched. CDR3 size: 15 residues. CDR1 is MGHDK, CDR2 SYGVNS, per germline. Combining the CDR3 with reference TRBV25-1 and TRBJ2-3 gives the whole variable domain EADIYQTPRYLVIGTGKKITLECSQTMGHDKMYWYQQDPGMELHLIHYSYGVNSTEKGDLSSESTVSRIRTEHFPLTLESARPSHTSQYLCASSSSGESTDTQYFGPGTRLTVL.

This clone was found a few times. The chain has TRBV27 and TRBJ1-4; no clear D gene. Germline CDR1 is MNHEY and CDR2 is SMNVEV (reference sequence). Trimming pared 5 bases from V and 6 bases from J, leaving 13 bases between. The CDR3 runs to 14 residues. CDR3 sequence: CASSRRSDDEKLFF. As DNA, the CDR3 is TGTGCCAGCAGTCGTCGTAGCGATGATGAAAAACTGTTTTTT. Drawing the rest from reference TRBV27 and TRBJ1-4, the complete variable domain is EAQVTQNPRYLITVTGKKLTVTCSQNMNHEYMSWYRQDPGLGLRQIYYSMNVEVTDKGDVPEGYKVSRKEKRNFPLILESPSPNQTSLYFCASSRRSDDEKLFFGSGTQLSVL.

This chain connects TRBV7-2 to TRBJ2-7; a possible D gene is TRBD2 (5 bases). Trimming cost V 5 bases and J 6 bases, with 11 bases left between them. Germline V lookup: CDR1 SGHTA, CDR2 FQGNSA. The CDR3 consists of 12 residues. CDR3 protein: CASSLSRGEQYF. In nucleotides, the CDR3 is TGTGCCAGCAGCCTCTCACGGGGCGAGCAGTACTTC.

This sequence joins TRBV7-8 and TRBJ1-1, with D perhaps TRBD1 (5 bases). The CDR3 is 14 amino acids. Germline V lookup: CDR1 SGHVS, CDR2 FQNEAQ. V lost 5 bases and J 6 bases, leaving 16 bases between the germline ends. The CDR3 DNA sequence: TGTGCCAGCAGCCTCATAACTGGGGGGGCTGAAGCTTTCTTT. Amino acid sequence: CASSLITGGAEAFF. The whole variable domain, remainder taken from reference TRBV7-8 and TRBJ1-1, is GAGVSQSPRYKVAKRGQDVALRCDPISGHVSLFWYQQALGQGPEFLTYFQNEAQLDKSGLPSDRFFAERPEGSVSTLKIQRTQQEDSAVYLCASSLITGGAEAFFGQGTRLTVV.

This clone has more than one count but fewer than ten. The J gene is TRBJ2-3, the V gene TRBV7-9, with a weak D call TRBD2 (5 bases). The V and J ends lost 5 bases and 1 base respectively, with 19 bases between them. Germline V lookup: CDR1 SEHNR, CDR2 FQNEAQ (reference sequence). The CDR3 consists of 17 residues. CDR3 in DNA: TGTGCCAGCAGCGGCCCCCGGGCCGCGGGCCGCACAGATACGCAGTATTTT. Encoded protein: CASSGPRAAGRTDTQYF.